A selection of T cell receptor beta chains follows, all from one sample in a study of post-analysis software for immune sequencing data. One entry per CDR3 protein results from TCRdb running MiXCR on the PCR reads. Found here are about 460,000 distinct CDR3 sequences, roughly 45% of them singletons; the top ten hold about 12%. The sequencing sample was made of blood. Receptors originate from a girl aged 10 to 17 with multiple sclerosis. Each CDR3 is given with its conserved first and last residue. Fields, in order: clone size, J gene, D gene, V gene, CDR3 protein, CDR3 DNA. D genes are given only for firm matches. The listing skips clone size in some rows; elsewhere it reads once, few, many or a size class.

>few|TRBJ2-1|.|TRBV7-3
CASSSPGGVSYNEQFF
TGTGCCAGCAGCTCCCCAGGGGGGGTATCCTACAATGAGCAGTTCTTC
>few|TRBJ2-7|.|TRBV7-9
CASSSGRYEQYF
TGTGCCAGCAGCTCAGGACGCTACGAGCAGTACTTC
>.|TRBJ1-5|.|TRBV7-2
CASSLGFPGEGQPQHF
TGTGCCAGCAGCTTAGGGTTTCCGGGTGAGGGGCAGCCCCAGCATTTT
>few|TRBJ2-1|.|TRBV12-3/TRBV12-4
CASSLLSENEQFF
TGTGCCAGCAGTTTACTTAGCGAGAATGAGCAGTTCTTC
>few|TRBJ1-1|.|TRBV12-3/TRBV12-4
CASSPLQESRTEAFF
TGTGCCAGCAGTCCCCTCCAGGAGTCCCGTACTGAAGCTTTCTTT
>.|TRBJ2-7|TRBD2|TRBV10-3
CAISDPRGSGSSYNEQYF
TGTGCCATCAGTGATCCCCGAGGTAGCGGGAGTTCCTACAATGAGCAGTACTTC
>.|TRBJ2-7|.|TRBV20-1
CSASVAQGYF
TGCAGTGCTAGCGTAGCCCAGGGGTACTTC
>few|TRBJ2-1|TRBD2|TRBV2
CASSVAGTSGSNEQFF
TGTGCCAGCAGTGTCGCCGGGACTAGCGGGAGTAATGAGCAGTTCTTC
>.|TRBJ2-7|.|TRBV6-5
CASSPGAGPPLKQYF
TGTGCCAGCAGTCCCGGTGCGGGACCGCCCCTCAAGCAGTACTTC
>.|TRBJ1-1|TRBD1|TRBV20-1
CSAGTGGDGTEAFF
TGCAGTGCTGGGACAGGGGGAGACGGCACTGAAGCTTTCTTT
>.|TRBJ1-2|TRBD1|TRBV20-1
CSAFEQGADGYTF
TGCAGTGCATTCGAACAGGGGGCGGATGGCTACACCTTC
>.|TRBJ2-1|.|TRBV28
CATVRPVGNNEQFF
TGTGCCACCGTTAGACCGGTCGGGAACAATGAGCAGTTCTTC
>once|TRBJ2-5|TRBD1|TRBV7-2
CASSWTHGTEETQYF
TGTGCCAGCAGTTGGACCCACGGGACAGAAGAGACCCAGTACTTC
>few|TRBJ2-6|.|TRBV5-1
CASSPGGGSGANVLTF
TGCGCCAGCAGCCCCGGAGGGGGTTCTGGGGCCAACGTCCTGACTTTC
>.|TRBJ2-1|.|TRBV28
CASTLRGGLPYNEQFF
TGTGCCAGCACCCTACGGGGAGGACTACCCTACAATGAGCAGTTCTTC
>few|TRBJ1-2|.|TRBV28
CASSLSLSYTF
TGTGCCAGCAGTTTAAGCCTTAGCTACACCTTC
>.|TRBJ2-1|.|TRBV12-3/TRBV12-4
CASTQRWGPLPYNEQFF
TGTGCCAGCACCCAGAGGTGGGGACCTCTACCCTACAATGAGCAGTTCTTC
>.|TRBJ2-1|TRBD1|TRBV5-1
CASSLAGTGGLMTNNEQFF
TGCGCCAGCAGCTTGGCCGGGACAGGGGGCTTGATGACTAACAATGAGCAGTTCTTC
>once|TRBJ1-1|.|TRBV6-5
CASSYQDSWATEAFF
TGTGCCAGCAGTTACCAGGACAGCTGGGCAACTGAAGCTTTCTTT
>.|TRBJ2-1|TRBD1|TRBV2
CASQGQIRDREKNEQFF
TGTGCCAGTCAAGGACAGATCCGGGACAGGGAAAAGAATGAGCAGTTCTTC
>few|TRBJ2-7|TRBD2|TRBV6-2/TRBV6-3
CASREAGAGGNEQYF
TGTGCCAGCAGAGAGGCGGGAGCGGGAGGCAACGAGCAGTACTTC
>few|TRBJ2-5|.|TRBV3-1
CAGSGETQYF
TGTGCCGGCTCGGGAGAGACCCAGTACTTC
>.|TRBJ2-7|TRBD2|TRBV9
CASSPGLAGKVGYEQYF
TGTGCCAGCAGCCCGGGACTAGCGGGAAAAGTGGGCTACGAGCAGTACTTC
>.|TRBJ2-3|.|TRBV15
CATSRDQQDTDTQYF
TGTGCCACCAGCAGAGATCAGCAGGACACAGATACGCAGTATTTT
>.|TRBJ2-1|.|TRBV6-6
CASSYPLGATSYNEQFF
TGTGCCAGCAGTTACCCCTTAGGGGCTACATCCTACAATGAGCAGTTCTTC
>.|TRBJ1-1|.|TRBV4-1
CASSQGDRGTEAFF
TGCGCCAGCAGCCAAGGAGATAGGGGCACTGAAGCTTTCTTT